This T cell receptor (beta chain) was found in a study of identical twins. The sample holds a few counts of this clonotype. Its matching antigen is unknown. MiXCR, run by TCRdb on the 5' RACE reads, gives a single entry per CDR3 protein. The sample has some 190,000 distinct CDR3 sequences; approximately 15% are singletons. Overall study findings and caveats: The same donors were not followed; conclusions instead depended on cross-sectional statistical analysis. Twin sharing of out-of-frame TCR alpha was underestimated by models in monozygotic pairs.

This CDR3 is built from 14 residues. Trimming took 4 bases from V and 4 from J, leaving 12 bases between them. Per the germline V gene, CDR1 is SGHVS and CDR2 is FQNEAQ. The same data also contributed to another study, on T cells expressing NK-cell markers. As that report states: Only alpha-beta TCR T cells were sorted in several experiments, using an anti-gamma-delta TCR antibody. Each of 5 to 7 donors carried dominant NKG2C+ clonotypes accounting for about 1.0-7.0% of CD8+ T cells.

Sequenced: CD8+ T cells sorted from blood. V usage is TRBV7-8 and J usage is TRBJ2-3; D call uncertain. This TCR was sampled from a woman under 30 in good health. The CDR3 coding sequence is TGTGCCAGCAGCTCCGACGGTGAGGCAGATACGCAGTATTTT. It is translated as CASSSDGEADTQYF.